These 30 T cell receptor beta chains share one sample of origin, sequenced in a study of early T cells in non-severe SARS-CoV-2 infection. TCRdb reprocessed the 5' RACE reads with MiXCR, giving one entry per CDR3 protein. The repertoire holds around 67,000 distinct CDR3 sequences, with about an eighth as singletons. The specimen comprised whole blood, sampled at baseline. Receptors were obtained from an adult who was a healthcare worker with PCR-confirmed SARS-CoV-2 infection or an uninfected control (not recorded which).

This clonotype was recorded a few times. The V gene is TRBV7-3, the J gene TRBJ2-7, with TRBD2 as a possible D gene (6 bases). The CDR3 runs 14 residues. Germline values: CDR1 SGHTA, CDR2 FQGTGA. Trimming stripped 5 bases from V and 1 base from J, with 12 bases between. Here the CDR3 reads CASSAGSASYEQYF. DNA of the CDR3: TGTGCCAGCAGCGCGGGGTCCGCATCCTACGAGCAGTACTTC.

The chain is built from TRBV6-2 or TRBV6-3 and TRBJ2-7; no clear D gene. CDR3 length: 13 amino acids. V lost 2 bases and J lost 0, with 5 bases in between. Germline-derived CDR1 and CDR2 are MNHEY and SVGEGT. The CDR3 protein is CASSYPSSYEQYF. For the CDR3, the DNA is TGTGCCAGCAGTTACCCTAGCTCCTACGAGCAGTACTTC.

This chain connects TRBV6-6 to TRBJ1-1; possible D gene TRBD1, 5 bases. This CDR3 has 13 amino acids. Germline values: CDR1 MNHNY, CDR2 SVGAGI (reference sequence). V was clipped by 2 bases and J by 1 base, with 5 bases between them. This chain's CDR3 is CASSYDRNTEAFF. In nucleotides, the CDR3 is TGTGCCAGCAGTTACGACAGGAACACTGAAGCTTTCTTT.

In its sample, this clonotype was seen a few times. The CDR3 spells CASGLMSGVEQYF. The CDR3 bases are TGTGCTAGTGGTTTGATGTCAGGGGTCGAGCAGTACTTC. The chain joins TRBV12-5 to TRBJ2-7; tentatively, D is TRBD1 (6 bases). The germline V gene encodes CDR1 LGHNT and CDR2 FRNRAP. V was pared by 2 bases and J by 6 bases, with 11 bases between. There are 13 residues in the CDR3.

Remarks on this clonotype: A much larger clone is a single base away; this may be a read error. V and J are TRBV7-8 and TRBJ2-7, with D uncertain. The germline V gene has CDR1 SGHVS and CDR2 FQNEAQ. This CDR3 has 14 residues. CDR3 amino acids: CANSPLRMGYEQYF. CDR3 sequence (DNA): TGTGCCAACAGCCCCTTACGAATGGGGTACGAGCAGTACTTC.

This chain connects TRBV7-2 to TRBJ2-7, with 10 bases matching TRBD1. The CDR3 sequence is 14 residues long. V trimming: 5 bases; J trimming: 4 bases; junction bases outside the gene matches: 5. CDR1 is SGHTA, CDR2 FQGNSA, per germline. CDR3 residues: CASSHGQGGYEQYF. The CDR3 region has the DNA TGTGCCAGCAGCCACGGACAGGGGGGTTACGAGCAGTACTTC.

This clonotype was counted a few times. The chain carries TRBV29-1 and TRBJ2-7; TRBD2 aligns across 11 bases. V shed 2 bases and J 5 bases; nucleotides not matched to a gene: 14. This CDR3 region has 17 residues. CDR1 is SQVTM and CDR2 is ANQGSEA in the germline V gene. The CDR3 sequence: CSVEPPRTSGSPHEQYF. The DNA for the CDR3 is TGCAGCGTTGAACCCCCCCGAACTAGCGGGAGCCCCCACGAGCAGTACTTC.

The genes are TRBV19 and TRBJ1-2; D is unresolved. The CDR3 sequence is 10 residues long. V was cut by 6 bases and J by 14 bases, with 13 bases left in between. Germline CDR1 and CDR2: LNHDA and SQIVND (reference sequence). The CDR3 sequence: CASSGNRRTF. CDR3 DNA: TGTGCCAGTAGCGGCAATAGGCGGACCTTC.

The table lists this clonotype with many counts. The V gene is TRBV29-1, the J gene TRBJ2-3; possibly TRBD1 or TRBD2 for D (5 bases each). The V gene lost 3 bases and the J gene lost 2 bases, with 21 bases spanning the gap. CDR1 SQVTM and CDR2 ANQGSEA come from the germline V gene. CDR3 length: 17 residues. CDR3 sequence reads: CSVDPLPGPRHTDTQYF. CDR3 DNA: TGCAGCGTTGACCCGCTACCGGGACCACGACACACAGATACGCAGTATTTT.

The chain carries TRBV6-5 and TRBJ1-2; D unclear. Looked up from germline, CDR1 is MNHEY and CDR2 is SVGAGI. V gave up 5 bases and J gave up 8 bases, with 15 bases separating them. The CDR3 sequence is 13 residues long. CDR3: CASSPGRFGGYTF. The DNA for the CDR3 is TGTGCCAGCAGTCCCGGCCGCTTCGGGGGCTACACCTTC.

The V and J genes are TRBV5-8 and TRBJ2-2; no definite D call. The CDR3 is 14 amino acids. CDR1 and CDR2 (germline): SGHTS, YDEGEE. V was trimmed by 4 bases and J by 4 bases, leaving 11 bases between them. This CDR3 is CASSQMGGTGELFF. Here the CDR3 DNA reads TGTGCCAGCAGCCAAATGGGTGGCACCGGGGAGCTGTTTTTT.

J is TRBJ1-5 and V is TRBV4-2; unclear D gene. CDR3 length equals 14 residues. The V and J ends lost 1 base and 4 bases respectively, with 8 bases between them. Germline CDR1 LGHNA, CDR2 YNFKEQ. The CDR3 loop reads CASSQVEVNQPQHF. The CDR3 DNA follows: TGTGCCAGCAGCCAAGTTGAGGTTAATCAGCCCCAGCATTTT.

This clonotype was counted between two and nine times. The gene calls are TRBV7-3 and TRBJ2-2, with D tentatively TRBD1 (5 bases). Trimming stripped 5 bases from V and 7 bases from J, with 8 bases between. CDR3 size: 12 residues. CDR1 SGHTA and CDR2 FQGTGA come from the germline V gene. CDR3 residues: CASSQGNGELFF. The CDR3 coding sequence is TGTGCCAGCAGCCAGGGAAACGGGGAGCTGTTTTTT.

The V gene is TRBV20-1, the J gene TRBJ2-7, with 7 bases fitting TRBD1. The CDR3 is 14 residues long. V shed 1 base and J 5 bases; nucleotides not matched to a gene: 8. From germline, CDR1 is DFQATT and CDR2 SNEGSKA (reference sequence). The CDR3 loop is CSARVVRQGNEQYF. For the CDR3, the DNA is TGCAGTGCTAGAGTTGTGAGACAGGGAAACGAGCAGTACTTC.

The chain uses TRBV10-3 and TRBJ2-1, with 9 bases identical to TRBD1. The V gene's germline CDR1 is ENHRY and CDR2 SYGVKD. The CDR3 covers 17 residues. V shed 4 bases and J 4 bases; nucleotides not matched to a gene: 11. The CDR3 DNA reads as TGTGCCATCAGTGGAGACCTCGGGACAGGGCGGTACAATGAGCAGTTCTTC. This translates into CAISGDLGTGRYNEQFF.

The CDR3 here is CASSLGFMERSRSADTQYF. In nucleotides, the CDR3 is TGTGCCAGCAGCTTAGGTTTCATGGAGCGGAGCCGTTCTGCAGATACGCAGTATTTT. The chain employs TRBV7-2 and TRBJ2-3, with D possibly matching TRBD2 (5 bases). Trimming removed 1 base at V and 4 bases at J, with 24 bases between. CDR1 and CDR2 from the germline V gene are SGHTA and FQGNSA. This CDR3 is built from 19 residues.

This chain connects TRBV14 to TRBJ1-1; no firm D call. The V end was cut by 4 bases, the J end by 7 bases, with 13 bases between. CDR1 SGHDN and CDR2 FVKESK come from the germline V gene. The CDR3 has 13 residues. The CDR3 DNA follows: TGTGCCAGCAGCCCCCGTCGCACCCATGAAGCTTTCTTT. This sequence encodes CASSPRRTHEAFF.

The chain employs TRBV14 and TRBJ2-2; weak D call: TRBD2 (7 bases). Germline assignment: CDR1 SGHDN and CDR2 FVKESK. There are 17 residues in the CDR3. Trimming took 0 bases from V and 4 from J, leaving 15 bases between them. CDR3 sequence reads: CASSQEFWRGPTGELFF. Written as DNA, the CDR3 is TGTGCCAGCAGCCAAGAGTTTTGGCGGGGGCCCACCGGGGAGCTGTTTTTT.

This clonotype was seen a single time. Possible read error: a much larger clone is one base away. The rearrangement joins TRBV20-1 to TRBJ2-3; D gene ambiguous. Per germline, CDR1 DFQATT and CDR2 SNEGSKA (reference sequence). Trimming took off 5 bases at V and 8 bases at J, with 14 bases between the two ends. This CDR3 has 12 amino acids. CDR3 in DNA: TGCAGTGCTCACCCACGGGCAGGTACGCAGTATTTT. The encoded protein is CSAHPRAGTQYF.

This clonotype was picked up many times. The rearrangement joins TRBV18 to TRBJ1-1; no clear D. V was pared by 2 bases and J by 5 bases, with 12 bases between. Germline V CDR1 and CDR2: KGHSH, LQKENI. This CDR3 region has 14 residues. DNA of the CDR3: TGTGCCAGCTCACCATTGGCGGGTGGTACTGAAGCTTTCTTT. It codes for CASSPLAGGTEAFF.

This clonotype was found many times. The chain is built from TRBV5-5 and TRBJ1-1; D not certain. Germline CDR1 and CDR2: SGHKS and YYEKEE (reference sequence). CDR3 length equals 13 residues. Trimming left V 0 bases short and J 3 bases short, with 6 bases between. CDR3 region: CASSLASDTEAFF. In nucleotides, the CDR3 is TGTGCCAGCAGCTTGGCCTCAGACACTGAAGCTTTCTTT.

This clonotype was counted ten times or more. The V gene is TRBV29-1, the J gene TRBJ2-6; the match to TRBD1 covers 9 bases. Germline CDR1 reads SQVTM; CDR2 reads ANQGSEA. The CDR3 sequence is 15 residues long. The junction had 5 bases not matched to a gene; V was cut back by 7 bases and J by 1 base. The CDR3 nucleotides are TGCAGCGCCCAGACAGGGGGGTCTGGGGCCAACGTCCTGACTTTC. Encoded protein: CSAQTGGSGANVLTF.

The chain recombines TRBV30 with TRBJ2-7; D unclear. Germline lookup yields CDR1 GTSNPN and CDR2 SVGIG (reference sequence). The CDR3 consists of 13 residues. V lost 3 bases and J lost 6, with 15 bases in between. The CDR3 bases are TGTGCCTGGAGCAAACCTGGTGCGCGCGAGCAGTACTTC. Its translation: CAWSKPGAREQYF.

CDR3 protein: CATKAGGGGYTF. The CDR3 coding sequence is TGTGCCACCAAGGCGGGGGGAGGCGGCTACACCTTC. V gene TRBV5-4 combines with J gene TRBJ1-2, with D perhaps TRBD1 (5 bases). This CDR3 has 12 residues. V lost 9 bases and J lost 8, with 17 bases in between. Germline V gives CDR1 SGHNT, CDR2 YYREEE (reference sequence).

V usage is TRBV18 and J usage is TRBJ1-1; the match to TRBD1 covers 7 bases. Germline V CDR1 and CDR2: KGHSH, LQKENI. The CDR3 has 13 amino acids. J gave up 1 base and V 4 bases, and 0 bases lay outside the gene matches. The CDR3 spells CASSQGANTEAFF. The CDR3 DNA sequence: TGTGCCAGCTCACAGGGGGCGAACACTGAAGCTTTCTTT.

This chain joins TRBV11-2 and TRBJ2-7, with D perhaps being TRBD1 or TRBD2 (7 bases each). The CDR3 sequence is 15 residues long. V gave up 4 bases and J gave up 5 bases, with 18 bases separating them. Looked up from germline, CDR1 is SGHAT and CDR2 is FQNNGV. CDR3 amino acids: CASSSTGRALDEQYF. CDR3 nucleotide sequence: TGTGCCAGCAGCTCGACAGGGAGGGCCCTAGACGAGCAGTACTTC.

This chain uses TRBV30 with TRBJ1-6; D perhaps matches TRBD1 (5 bases). Between the trimmed V and J ends, which lost 3 bases and 10 bases, there was a span of 13 bases. The CDR3 runs 13 residues. CDR1 is GTSNPN and CDR2 is SVGIG in the germline V gene (reference sequence). This CDR3 reads CAWSPAGGSPLHF. CDR3 nucleotide sequence: TGTGCCTGGAGCCCGGCTGGGGGGTCACCCCTCCACTTT.

This chain connects TRBV10-3 to TRBJ2-7; 12 nucleotides agree with TRBD2. V was pared by 6 bases and J by 2 bases, with 5 bases of the junction left unmatched. The germline gives CDR1 ENHRY, CDR2 SYGVKD. The CDR3 is 15 residues long. The CDR3 reads CAISGTSGRPYEQYF. In DNA form, the CDR3 reads TGTGCCATCAGCGGGACTAGCGGGCGACCCTACGAGCAGTACTTC.

The genes are TRBV29-1 and TRBJ1-1; D is perhaps TRBD1 (5 bases). This CDR3 has 13 amino acids. V was trimmed by 7 bases and J by 1 base, leaving 13 bases between them. Per the germline V gene, CDR1 is SQVTM and CDR2 is ANQGSEA. The CDR3 coding sequence is TGCAGCGCCGCGGAGGGGACGAACACTGAAGCTTTCTTT. Amino acid sequence: CSAAEGTNTEAFF.

This clonotype was counted many times. CDR3 region: CASSENYNTGELFF. The DNA for the CDR3 is TGTGCCAGCAGTGAAAACTATAACACCGGGGAGCTGTTTTTT. V gene TRBV6-1 combines with J gene TRBJ2-2; D is undetermined. Germline lookup yields CDR1 MNHNS and CDR2 SASEGT. V lost 2 bases, J lost 2 bases, and 6 bases lay in between. The CDR3 totals 14 residues.